This T cell receptor (beta chain) was recovered during a study of cytomegalovirus exposure and HLA in healthy donors. When sampled, the donors appeared nominally healthy, though they likely had unrecorded immune exposures. The germline gives CDR1 SQVTM, CDR2 ANQGSEA. This CDR3 region has 14 residues. V lost 6 bases to trimming and J lost 1 base; unmatched junction nucleotides: 4. The PCR contained 60 Vbeta and 13 Jbeta primers. Generated by immunoSEQ multiplex PCR, the TCRdb table keeps only in-frame clones and is missing some. The repertoire includes about 130,000 clones, about 70% of them detected once, and 2.6% sits in the top ten. A remark on this clone: Its specificity is unknown.

Points from the study as a whole: In a later analysis, V- and J-gene trimming of beta chains associated with a DCLRE1C missense variant, replicated independently.

The chain couples TRBV29-1 to TRBJ1-3, with 9 bases matching TRBD1. The sequence came from a woman in her sixties in good health and CMV-seropositive. Sequencing input: PBMCs. The CDR3 sequence: CSVTGGQSGNTIYF. The CDR3 DNA sequence: TGCAGCGTCACAGGGGGCCAATCTGGAAACACCATATATTTT.